The 21 T cell receptor beta chains in this list originate from one sample, sequenced in a study of regulatory T cells in long-lasting Graves disease. Libraries of TCR beta came from iRepertoire HTBI primers plus Arm-PCR of CDR3 regions. MiXCR was run by TCRdb on the multiplex PCR reads, yielding one entry per CDR3 protein. The table records around 500,000 distinct CDR3 sequences, roughly 14% of them present only once. Time point defined: newly diagnosed GD, antithyroid drugs for less than 3 months. After RNA was extracted from PBMCs, the TCR library was made from it. Separately, the same data were catalogued under a study of T cells in Graves' hyperthyroidism and ophthalmopathy.

The sample in question was peripheral blood mononuclear cells (PBMCs), obtained at new diagnosis, from a patient treated with antithyroid drugs. Source of these receptors: a man aged 30 to 39 with Graves disease.

The chain joins TRBV18 to TRBJ2-7, with 10 nucleotides matching TRBD2. The ends lost 0 bases at V and 3 bases at J; junction bases unmatched: 2. There are 15 residues in the CDR3. CDR1 is KGHSH and CDR2 is LQKENI in the germline V gene. In DNA, the CDR3 is TGTGCCAGCTCACCACCAGCTAGCGGGAGCTACGAGCAGTACTTC. Protein sequence: CASSPPASGSYEQYF.

On this clonotype itself: This may arise from a read error, as a much more abundant clone is one base away. This chain connects TRBV27 to TRBJ2-7, with 7 bases fitting TRBD2. Unmatched junction bases numbered 19, after V lost 5 bases and J lost 3 bases. This CDR3 spans 18 amino acids. Germline V gives CDR1 MNHEY, CDR2 SMNVEV (reference sequence). CDR3 sequence: CASSTRTRQGDSDYEQYF. CDR3 bases: TGTGCCAGCAGTACCCGGACTAGGCAGGGTGATTCCGACTACGAGCAGTACTTC.

The chain has TRBV15 and TRBJ1-2; D gene uncertain. Germline V CDR1 and CDR2: LNHNV, YYDKDF (reference sequence). V lost 4 bases, J lost 4 bases, and 13 bases lay in between. CDR3 length equals 14 residues. The CDR3 is CATSTPRPSYGYTF. For the CDR3, the DNA is TGTGCCACCAGCACCCCACGGCCTAGCTATGGCTACACCTTC.

V and J are TRBV29-1 and TRBJ2-2; tentatively, D is TRBD2 (5 bases). Germline V gene lookup returns CDR1 SQVTM and CDR2 ANQGSEA. V was pared by 7 bases and J by 4 bases, with 13 bases between. This CDR3 region has 13 residues. CDR3 sequence: CSGRESGTGELFF. For the CDR3, the DNA is TGCAGCGGTAGGGAGTCGGGCACCGGGGAGCTGTTTTTT.

This clonotype was observed many times. The chain carries TRBV5-1 and TRBJ2-1; 10 bases fit TRBD2. This CDR3 comprises 13 residues. V trimming: 2 bases; J trimming: 10 bases; junction bases outside the gene matches: 3. Germline CDR1 reads SGHRS; CDR2 reads YFSETQ. DNA for the CDR3: TGCGCCAGCAGCTTTATAGCGGGAGGCGAGCAGTTCTTC. Its translation: CASSFIAGGEQFF.

This clonotype was seen repeatedly, ten times or more. This chain connects TRBV2 to TRBJ2-1; D may be TRBD2 (6 bases). The CDR3 runs 15 residues. Germline assignment: CDR1 SNHLY and CDR2 FYNNEI. V gave up 1 base and J gave up 4 bases, with 11 bases separating them. Here the CDR3 reads CASSEEAGRYNEQFF. The CDR3 region has the DNA TGTGCCAGCAGTGAAGAGGCGGGACGATACAATGAGCAGTTCTTC. Full variable domain (remainder filled in from reference TRBV2 and TRBJ2-1): EPEVTQTPSHQVTQMGQEVILRCVPISNHLYFYWYRQILGQKVEFLVSFYNNEISEKSEIFDDQFSVERPDGSNFTLKIRSTKLEDSAMYFCASSEEAGRYNEQFFGPGTRLTVL.

This clonotype was counted between two and nine times. The chain employs TRBV5-1 and TRBJ2-5, with D perhaps TRBD1 (5 bases). CDR3 length equals 17 residues. The germline V gene has CDR1 SGHRS and CDR2 YFSETQ. Trimming left V 0 bases short and J 1 base short, with 16 bases between. The CDR3 spells CASSLGGSTSLQETQYF. The CDR3 DNA sequence: TGCGCCAGCAGCTTGGGGGGCTCGACTTCTCTCCAAGAGACCCAGTACTTC.

This clonotype was recorded at least ten times. The chain employs TRBV20-1 and TRBJ1-1; D not resolved. The CDR3 is made up of 14 amino acids. Germline CDR1 reads DFQATT; CDR2 reads SNEGSKA (reference sequence). V was clipped by 0 bases and J by 0 bases, with 8 bases between them. Written as DNA, the CDR3 is TGCAGTGCTAGAGATGGTTCCCTGAACACTGAAGCTTTCTTT. Its protein product is CSARDGSLNTEAFF.

Remarks on this clonotype: This may stem from a read error, because a much larger clone lies one nucleotide away. V gene TRBV20-1 combines with J gene TRBJ2-3, with TRBD2 as a possible D gene (5 bases). V dropped 2 bases and J dropped 3 bases, with 12 bases sitting between them. The CDR3 extends over 14 amino acids. The germline CDR1 and CDR2 sequences are DFQATT and SNEGSKA (reference sequence). In DNA, the CDR3 is TGCAGTGCTAGAAAAGCGGAAGGGACAGATACGCAGTATTTT. This gives the protein CSARKAEGTDTQYF.

For this clonotype: The CDR3 does not end in the conserved phenylalanine or tryptophan, so this is likely a read error. DNA for the CDR3: TGTGCCAGCAGCTCCTTTCGTTGGTACCAAGAGACCCAGTACTCC. This gives the protein CASSSFRWYQETQYS. The genes are TRBV7-9 and TRBJ2-5; D ambiguous. CDR1 is SEHNR, CDR2 FQNEAQ, per germline (reference sequence). This CDR3 comprises 15 residues. The germline V and J ends were trimmed by 4 bases and 0 bases, with 12 bases remaining between them.

Points on this clonotype: One base separates it from a far larger clone, so it is likely a read error. The CDR3 reads CASSRSDEQFF. CDR3 coding DNA: TGTGCCAGCAGTCGGAGCGATGAGCAGTTCTTC. This chain uses TRBV6-2 or TRBV6-3 with TRBJ2-1; D unclear. CDR3 length equals 11 residues. Germline assignment: CDR1 MNHEY and CDR2 SVGEGT. V lost 5 bases and J lost 8, with 7 bases in between.

The genes are TRBV6-2 or TRBV6-3 and TRBJ1-2; no clear D gene. CDR3 length: 13 residues. V was clipped by 7 bases and J by 8 bases, with 17 bases between them. CDR1 MNHEY and CDR2 SVGEGT come from the germline V gene. DNA for the CDR3: TGTGCCAGCACCAATACAGTTCTCTACGGCTACACCTTC. It yields the protein CASTNTVLYGYTF.

This clonotype has a handful of counts. This chain uses TRBV7-9 with TRBJ2-2, with TRBD2 matching over 9 bases. The CDR3 is 20 residues long. V trimming: 5 bases; J trimming: 4 bases; junction bases outside the gene matches: 20. Germline-derived CDR1 and CDR2 are SEHNR and FQNEAQ (reference sequence). The DNA of the CDR3 is TGTGCCAGCAGCCTCAGTAAGCCGACTTTAGCGGGAGAGGGCACCGGGGAGCTGTTTTTT. Encoded protein: CASSLSKPTLAGEGTGELFF.

The J gene is TRBJ2-1, the V gene TRBV19; 9 bases agree with TRBD2. The CDR3 contains 20 residues. Germline V gene lookup returns CDR1 LNHDA and CDR2 SQIVND (reference sequence). The ends lost 4 bases at V and 5 bases at J; junction bases unmatched: 21. The CDR3 sequence: CASSRFFGTSLFRDDNEQFF. DNA for the CDR3: TGTGCCAGTAGTAGGTTTTTCGGGACTAGCCTCTTCAGGGACGACAATGAGCAGTTCTTC.

This clonotype was recorded at least ten times. This chain links TRBV11-2 with TRBJ2-7; tentatively, D is TRBD2 (6 bases). Trimming pared 5 bases from V and 5 bases from J, leaving 13 bases between. This CDR3 has 13 amino acids. Per the germline V gene, CDR1 is SGHAT and CDR2 is FQNNGV. The CDR3 nucleotides are TGTGCCAGCAGCCTAACTAGCTACCACGAGCAGTACTTC. This translates into CASSLTSYHEQYF.

This clonotype was observed many times. The rearrangement links TRBV7-9 to TRBJ2-1; 9 positions agree with TRBD1. This CDR3 has 15 residues. V gave up 5 bases and J gave up 6 bases; unmatched junction bases: 8. Germline CDR1 is SEHNR and CDR2 is FQNEAQ (reference sequence). CDR3 sequence reads: CASSPRTGAVNEQFF. DNA of the CDR3: TGTGCCAGCAGCCCCAGGACAGGGGCCGTCAATGAGCAGTTCTTC.

This clonotype was counted only a few times. The V and J genes are TRBV12-3 or TRBV12-4 and TRBJ2-7, with a possible D match to TRBD2 (6 bases). Trimming shortened V by 6 bases and J by 3 bases, and 15 bases separated the two germline ends. The CDR3 contains 14 residues. CDR3 region: CASSRARDFYEQYF. For the CDR3, the DNA is TGTGCCAGCAGCCGAGCGAGGGACTTCTACGAGCAGTACTTC.

This clonotype came up many times. The V call is TRBV30, the J call TRBJ1-5; D unresolved. CDR1 GTSNPN and CDR2 SVGIG come from the germline V gene (reference sequence). This CDR3 contains 14 residues. Trimming pared 4 bases from V and 1 base from J, leaving 11 bases between. The DNA for the CDR3 is TGTGCCTGGACGAACGGTGGCAGCAATCAGCCCCAGCATTTT. Protein sequence: CAWTNGGSNQPQHF. The entire variable domain, with the rest obtained from reference TRBV30 and TRBJ1-5, is as follows: SQTIHQWPATLVQPVGSPLSLECTVEGTSNPNLYWYRQAAGRGLQLLFYSVGIGQISSEVPQNLSASRPQDRQFILSSKKLLLSDSGFYLCAWTNGGSNQPQHFGDGTRLSIL.

In this sample, this clonotype turned up a few times. The V and J genes are TRBV5-1 and TRBJ2-7; TRBD2 matches at 7 bases. J lost 4 bases, V lost 2 bases, and 24 bases had no gene match. Germline V gene sequence: CDR1 SGHRS, CDR2 YFSETQ. This CDR3 comprises 20 residues. Here the CDR3 reads CASSLLGLSPSAGETYEQYF. In DNA form, the CDR3 reads TGCGCCAGCAGCTTATTAGGGCTGTCCCCAAGCGCGGGAGAGACTTACGAGCAGTACTTC.

This rearrangement joins TRBV19 to TRBJ2-1, with 9 bases aligning to TRBD2. The CDR3 sequence is 14 residues long. Germline V gives CDR1 LNHDA, CDR2 SQIVND (reference sequence). Trimming removed 5 bases from V and 10 bases from J; junction bases left unmatched: 9. The DNA of the CDR3 is TGTGCCAGTAGTTATAGCGGGAGTTCAGGGGAGCAGTTCTTC. Its translation is CASSYSGSSGEQFF.

The rearrangement links TRBV7-8 to TRBJ2-7; TRBD2 is a possible D gene (5 bases). The CDR3 totals 16 residues. The germline V and J ends were trimmed by 5 bases and 2 bases, with 19 bases remaining between them. Germline lookup yields CDR1 SGHVS and CDR2 FQNEAQ. The DNA for the CDR3 is TGTGCCAGCAGCGGGCGCTGGGCGGAGGAGCCCTACGAGCAGTACTTC. It is translated as CASSGRWAEEPYEQYF.